This T cell receptor beta chain was sequenced for a study of blood T cells in healthy people across ages. Broader study findings: CMV status of donors was not determined, possibly confounding expanded clonotype changes.

Primers used in a second PCR of about 7 to 12 cycles were a sample-barcoded 5' primer and a J-beta primer mix. Per-sample output comprised a minimum of 2.5 million paired-end reads containing CDR3. Each CDR3 protein is one row after TCRdb ran MiXCR on the 5' RACE reads. The sample lists approximately 900,000 distinct CDR3 sequences; approximately 49% were seen once. Of note for this clonotype: Its antigen is as yet unknown.

Sequenced: blood. This sequence was found in a man younger than 45 in good health.

The CDR3 bases are TGCGCCAGCAGCTTGGCCGGCCGTTGGGGCACTGAAGCTTTCTTT. Its translation: CASSLAGRWGTEAFF. The chain joins TRBV5-1 to TRBJ1-1; D remains ambiguous. Trimming took 0 bases from V and 4 from J, leaving 13 bases between them. The CDR3 sequence is 15 residues long. Per the germline V gene, CDR1 is SGHRS and CDR2 is YFSETQ.